These T cell receptor beta chains were read from a single sample in a study of cytomegalovirus exposure and HLA in healthy donors. Clones were read by immunoSEQ multiplex PCR, and TCRdb kept only the in-frame ones, dropping some. The table shows 160,000 or so clones, with around 82% occurring only once. Sequencing used PBMCs. These receptors were taken from a man between 35 and 55 years old in good health and CMV-seronegative. CDR3s include the opening cysteine and the closing phenylalanine or tryptophan. The D gene is left open where the match is weak. Expanded clones get a size class; other rows say once, few or many, or leave the size out.

TRBJ1-6,once,TRBV29-1,NA,CSVEVSGGSPLHF,TGCAGCGTTGAAGTCTCAGGTGGATCACCCCTCCACTTT
TRBJ1-1,NA,TRBV29-1,NA,CSANQGGGTEAFF,TGCAGCGCAAACCAGGGTGGCGGCACTGAAGCTTTCTTT
TRBJ2-7,NA,TRBV11-2,TRBD2,CASSQGGVRRRYEQYF,TGTGCCAGCAGCCAGGGAGGGGTTCGCCGACGATACGAGCAGTACTTC
TRBJ2-3,NA,TRBV30,NA,CAYSASGPDTQYF,TGTGCCTACTCAGCCTCAGGGCCAGATACGCAGTATTTT
TRBJ2-1,NA,TRBV19,TRBD2,CASSVRREAEQFF,TGTGCCAGTAGTGTGAGGCGGGAGGCTGAGCAGTTCTTC
TRBJ2-5,NA,TRBV27,NA,CASSARDFLETQYF,TGTGCCAGCAGTGCGAGGGACTTCCTGGAGACCCAGTACTTC
TRBJ2-5,few,TRBV7-2,NA,CASSLGRAETQYF,TGTGCCAGCAGCTTGGGCAGGGCAGAGACCCAGTACTTC
TRBJ2-3,NA,TRBV4-1,TRBD2,CASSQDRATSGRTDTQYF,TGCGCCAGCAGCCAAGATCGAGCGACTAGCGGGAGGACAGATACGCAGTATTTT
TRBJ2-2,few,TRBV19,TRBD2,CASSIDPWTSGGGVYGELFF,TGTGCCAGTAGTATAGACCCCTGGACTAGCGGGGGTGGAGTGTACGGGGAGCTGTTTTTT
TRBJ1-1,NA,TRBV7-9,NA,CASSSSLGYTEAFF,TGTGCCAGCAGCTCCTCTCTCGGGTACACTGAAGCTTTCTTT
TRBJ1-4,NA,TRBV18,NA,CASSPGGSNEKLFF,TGTGCCAGCTCACCAGGGGGGTCTAATGAAAAACTGTTTTTT
TRBJ1-1,NA,TRBV30,NA,CAWSVVGGLHTEAFF,TGTGCCTGGAGTGTAGTCGGGGGTTTGCACACTGAAGCTTTCTTT
TRBJ2-6,NA,TRBV9,NA,CASSVGSSGANVLTF,TGTGCCAGCAGCGTAGGCAGCTCTGGGGCCAACGTCCTGACTTTC
TRBJ1-4,NA,TRBV5-1,TRBD1,CASSSTRTGGNEKLFF,TGCGCCAGCAGCTCCACCCGTACAGGGGGTAATGAAAAACTGTTTTTT
TRBJ2-6,NA,TRBV11-2,TRBD1,CASRLRQGSGANVLTF,TGTGCCAGCAGGTTACGACAGGGCTCTGGGGCCAACGTCCTGACTTTC
TRBJ2-1,NA,TRBV7-2,NA,CASSFLGSVEQFF,TGTGCCAGCAGCTTCTTGGGCTCTGTAGAGCAGTTCTTC
TRBJ2-5,NA,TRBV6-5,NA,CASHPTLEETQYF,TGTGCCAGCCACCCCACTTTAGAAGAGACCCAGTACTTC
TRBJ1-5,NA,TRBV7-9,TRBD1,CASSTNRGSNQPQHF,TGTGCCAGCAGCACAAACAGGGGGAGCAATCAGCCCCAGCATTTT
TRBJ2-7,NA,TRBV7-2,TRBD2,CASSRETGGGVEQYF,TGTGCCAGCAGCCGGGAGACGGGAGGGGGGGTGGAGCAGTACTTC
TRBJ1-3,once,TRBV19,NA,CASNRGAPSGNTIYF,TGTGCCAGTAATCGTGGGGCTCCTTCTGGAAACACCATATATTTT
TRBJ2-1,NA,TRBV11-2,NA,CASRFPLGTNSRGNEQFF,TGTGCCAGCAGGTTCCCTCTCGGCACGAATTCTAGGGGTAATGAGCAGTTCTTC
TRBJ2-5,once,TRBV25-1,TRBD1,CASSELGQGPGETQYF,TGTGCCAGCAGTGAATTGGGACAGGGGCCCGGGGAGACCCAGTACTTC
TRBJ2-3,NA,TRBV19,TRBD2,CASSRSGGSTDTQYF,TGTGCCAGTAGTAGAAGCGGGGGGAGCACAGATACGCAGTATTTT
TRBJ1-5,NA,TRBV21-1,NA,CASSKGGGRNQPQHF,TGTGCCAGCAGCAAAGGAGGAGGGCGGAATCAGCCCCAGCATTTT
TRBJ2-5,NA,TRBV5-1,NA,CASSPEFGPEGTQYF,TGCGCCAGCAGCCCCGAGTTCGGGCCAGAGGGGACCCAGTACTTC
TRBJ2-1,NA,TRBV25-1,NA,CASMGGEWFF,TGTGCCAGCATGGGGGGAGAATGGTTCTTC
TRBJ1-5,few,TRBV4-3,NA,CASSQDRGPQHF,TGCGCCAGCAGCCAAGACCGGGGGCCCCAGCATTTT
TRBJ2-7,NA,TRBV7-9,NA,CASSLSGYEQYF,TGTGCCAGCAGCTTATCAGGCTACGAGCAGTACTTC
TRBJ2-3,NA,TRBV9,TRBD2,CASSLRTSGRTDTQYF,TGTGCCAGCAGCCTTCGGACTAGCGGGAGGACAGATACGCAGTATTTT
TRBJ2-7,NA,TRBV6-5,TRBD2,CASRRTSGRGEQYF,TGTGCCAGCAGAAGGACTAGCGGGAGAGGCGAGCAGTACTTC
TRBJ1-5,NA,TRBV19,NA,CASGAGQNGQPQHF,TGTGCCAGTGGGGCAGGACAGAATGGGCAGCCCCAGCATTTT
TRBJ2-7,few,TRBV9,TRBD2,CASSVGPSGSSYEQYF,TGTGCCAGCAGCGTAGGTCCCAGCGGGAGTTCCTACGAGCAGTACTTC
TRBJ2-7,NA,TRBV6-5,TRBD2,CASSYRPASGSREQYF,TGTGCCAGCAGTTACCGTCCTGCTAGCGGGAGTAGGGAGCAGTACTTC
TRBJ2-3,once,TRBV7-9,NA,CASSLGGVGADTQYF,TGTGCCAGCAGCTTAGGGGGGGTCGGAGCAGATACGCAGTATTTT
TRBJ1-4,NA,TRBV5-1,TRBD1,CASSPQGQGAREKLFF,TGCGCCAGCAGCCCCCAGGGACAGGGGGCGCGCGAAAAACTGTTTTTT
TRBJ2-3,few,TRBV6-6,NA,CASSYSMEDTQYF,TGTGCCAGCAGTTACTCGATGGAGGATACGCAGTATTTT
TRBJ1-2,few,TRBV27,NA,CASSLQGSGYGYTF,TGTGCCAGCAGTTTACAGGGGAGCGGCTATGGCTACACCTTC
TRBJ2-7,NA,TRBV6-1,NA,CASANYEQYF,TGTGCCAGCGCTAACTACGAGCAGTACTTC
TRBJ1-4,NA,TRBV30,TRBD1,CAWSVRQGHEKLFF,TGTGCCTGGAGTGTACGACAGGGCCATGAAAAACTGTTTTTT
TRBJ2-5,NA,TRBV27,TRBD2,CASSFDRLADKETQYF,TGTGCCAGCAGTTTTGACAGACTAGCGGACAAAGAGACCCAGTACTTC
TRBJ2-7,NA,TRBV29-1,TRBD2,CSVGGGSYEQYF,TGCAGCGTTGGAGGCGGGAGCTACGAGCAGTACTTC